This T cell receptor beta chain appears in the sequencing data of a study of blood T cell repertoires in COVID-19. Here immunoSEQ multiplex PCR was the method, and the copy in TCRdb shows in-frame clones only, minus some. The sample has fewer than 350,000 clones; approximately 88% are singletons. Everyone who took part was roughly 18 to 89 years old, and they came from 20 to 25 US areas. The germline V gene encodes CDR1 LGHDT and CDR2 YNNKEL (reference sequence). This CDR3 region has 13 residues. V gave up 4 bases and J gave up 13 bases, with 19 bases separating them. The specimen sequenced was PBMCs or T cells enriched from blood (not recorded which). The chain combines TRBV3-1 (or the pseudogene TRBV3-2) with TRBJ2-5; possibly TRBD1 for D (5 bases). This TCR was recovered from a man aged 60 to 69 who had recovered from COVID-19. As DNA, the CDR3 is TGTGCCAGCAGCCTTAAACCCAGGGTAGTTCCGTACTTC. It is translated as CASSLKPRVVPYF.